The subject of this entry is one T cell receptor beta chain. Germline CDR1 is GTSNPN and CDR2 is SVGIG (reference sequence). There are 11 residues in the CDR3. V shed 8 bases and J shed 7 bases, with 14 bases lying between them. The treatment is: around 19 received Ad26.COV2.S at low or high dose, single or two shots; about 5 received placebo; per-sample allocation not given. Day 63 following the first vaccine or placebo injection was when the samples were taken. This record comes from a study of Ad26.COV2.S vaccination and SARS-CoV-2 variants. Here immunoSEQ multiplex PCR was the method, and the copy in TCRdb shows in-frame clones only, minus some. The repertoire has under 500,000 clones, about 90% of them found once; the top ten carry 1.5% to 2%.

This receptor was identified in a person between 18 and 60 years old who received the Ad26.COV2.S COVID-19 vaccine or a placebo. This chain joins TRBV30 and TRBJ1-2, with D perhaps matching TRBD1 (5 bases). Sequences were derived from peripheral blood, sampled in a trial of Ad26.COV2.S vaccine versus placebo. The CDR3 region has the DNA TGTGCCCGATCCCAGGGACCTGGCTACACCTTC. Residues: CARSQGPGYTF. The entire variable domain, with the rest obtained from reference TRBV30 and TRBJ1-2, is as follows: SQTIHQWPATLVQPVGSPLSLECTVEGTSNPNLYWYRQAAGRGLQLLFYSVGIGQISSEVPQNLSASRPQDRQFILSSKKLLLSDSGFYLCARSQGPGYTFGSGTRLTVV.